Described below is a single T cell receptor (beta chain) sequence and its context. Antigen specificity is unknown. The data are from a study of cytomegalovirus exposure and HLA in healthy donors. Across the whole study: Genotyping of 400 or so donors showed that roughly 80% belonged to the Caucasian-associated ancestry cluster. Study-level results: Analyses of presence and absence presupposed an approximately uniform sequencing depth across donors. It was approximately 150 TCR beta chains that were listed as cytomegalovirus-associated.

The germline gives CDR1 MNHEY, CDR2 SVGAGI. The CDR3 length is 15 residues. V lost 6 bases and J lost 4; bases outside the gene matches: 11. Donors showed nominal health when sampled, although they likely had unrecorded immune exposures. Both 60 Vbeta primers and 13 Jbeta primers went into the PCR. TCRdb's copy holds only in-frame clones and misses some; the assay was immunoSEQ multiplex PCR. The sample has roughly 200,000 clones, roughly 80% seen once. The chain is built from TRBV6-5 and TRBJ2-5, with 7 bases matching TRBD1. This sequence originates from a man aged 55 to 69 in good health and CMV-seronegative. Sequencing was carried out using PBMCs. CDR3 sequence reads: CASRAGTVISETQYF. CDR3 DNA sequence: TGTGCCAGCAGAGCCGGGACAGTGATATCAGAGACCCAGTACTTC.